One sample yielded the 30 T cell receptor beta chains listed below, sequenced in a study of T cell clonotyping in hematopoietic cell transplantation. Time point reported: recipient sample about 28 days before transplant, after cytoreduction. The repertoire was sequenced with immunoSEQ multiplex PCR; TCRdb's copy has only in-frame clones and lacks some. Here the sample spans 45,000 to 60,000 clones, approximately 90% being singletons. The specimen comprised peripheral blood mononuclear cells, sampled before stem cell transplant. The receptors stem from a man in his 60s with biphenotypic leukemia. Some clones in this sample may be carry-over from other donors' samples.

The chain is built from TRBV11-2 and TRBJ2-5; possibly TRBD1 for D (7 bases). With 7 bases removed from V and 5 bases from J, the gap between germline ends came to 14 bases. Germline V lookup: CDR1 SGHAT, CDR2 FQNNGV. This CDR3 is built from 13 residues. The DNA for the CDR3 is TGTGCCAGCACCGAGACAGGGAGGGAGACCCAGTACTTC. As protein: CASTETGRETQYF.

The table lists this clone with a few counts. The chain recombines TRBV7-3 with TRBJ2-2; a weak D match, TRBD2 (5 bases). There are 15 residues in the CDR3. V gave up 5 bases and J gave up 5 bases, with 15 bases separating them. Germline V lookup: CDR1 SGHTA, CDR2 FQGTGA. The DNA for the CDR3 is TGTGCCAGCAGCCCGGGAAGATCGGGGACCGGGGAGCTGTTTTTT. This gives the protein CASSPGRSGTGELFF.

The rearrangement links TRBV28 to TRBJ2-7, with 10 bases matching TRBD2. CDR3 length: 15 residues. Looked up from germline, CDR1 is MDHEN and CDR2 is SYDVKM. With V trimmed by 6 bases and J by 1 base, 6 bases remained unmatched. CDR3: CASSPPSGSSYEQYF. The DNA for the CDR3 is TGTGCCAGCAGCCCTCCTAGCGGGAGTTCCTACGAGCAGTACTTC.

The V and J genes are TRBV6-6 and TRBJ1-2; the match to TRBD1 covers 9 bases. CDR1 MNHNY and CDR2 SVGAGI come from the germline V gene (reference sequence). CDR3 length equals 14 residues. With V trimmed by 4 bases and J by 7 bases, 7 bases remained unmatched. The CDR3 sequence: CASSSRTGAGGYTF. The CDR3 DNA follows: TGTGCCAGCAGTTCCCGGACAGGGGCTGGTGGCTACACCTTC.

V gene TRBV4-3 combines with J gene TRBJ2-3; D not certain. The CDR3 length is 17 residues. CDR1 and CDR2 (germline): LGHNA, YSLEER. Trimming removed 1 base from V and 0 bases from J, with 14 bases in between. As DNA, the CDR3 is TGCGCCAGCAGCCAAGGCAGACCCATAGCTAGCACAGATACGCAGTATTTT. Residues: CASSQGRPIASTDTQYF.

This clone was found once. The chain joins TRBV5-4 to TRBJ2-2; D is ambiguous. There are 16 residues in the CDR3. Trimming took off 0 bases at V and 7 bases at J, with 16 bases between the two ends. CDR1 is SGHNT, CDR2 YYREEE, per germline (reference sequence). The CDR3 sequence: CASSLAEKGVGGELFF. CDR3 nucleotides: TGTGCCAGCAGCTTGGCCGAGAAGGGCGTTGGCGGGGAGCTGTTTTTT.

V is TRBV27 and J is TRBJ2-1, with D possibly matching TRBD2 (6 bases). Trimming shortened V by 3 bases and J by 0 bases, and 9 bases separated the two germline ends. Germline-derived CDR1 and CDR2 are MNHEY and SMNVEV (reference sequence). The CDR3 is 15 amino acids. The CDR3 here is CASSFIADSYNEQFF. The CDR3 DNA follows: TGTGCCAGCAGTTTCATAGCGGACTCCTACAATGAGCAGTTCTTC.

The chain recombines TRBV28 with TRBJ1-3; maybe TRBD1 (6 bases). The germline gives CDR1 MDHEN, CDR2 SYDVKM. The V end lost 3 bases, the J end lost 0 bases, and 12 bases lay between the germline ends. This CDR3 is 16 amino acids long. CDR3 DNA sequence: TGTGCCAGCAGTTTCTCAGGGGCGGGCTCTGGAAACACCATATATTTT. Its protein product is CASSFSGAGSGNTIYF.

This clone was counted once. This rearrangement joins TRBV29-1 to TRBJ2-1; 7 positions match TRBD2. Germline V CDR1 and CDR2: SQVTM, ANQGSEA. The V and J ends lost 4 bases and 3 bases, in that order; junction bases with no gene match: 9. The CDR3 is 15 amino acids. The CDR3 loop is CSVGRLAEIYNEQFF. For the CDR3, the DNA is TGCAGCGTTGGGCGGCTAGCGGAGATCTACAATGAGCAGTTCTTC.

The chain recombines TRBV28 with TRBJ1-5; D unclear. Trimming stripped 6 bases from V and 4 bases from J, with 19 bases between. Germline V gene lookup returns CDR1 MDHEN and CDR2 SYDVKM. This CDR3 spans 16 amino acids. The CDR3, as DNA: TGTGCCAGCAGGGACCCGGCTGACGGGTTTAATCAGCCCCAGCATTTT. Translating gives CASRDPADGFNQPQHF.

This clone appeared a few times. This rearrangement joins TRBV4-2 to TRBJ1-5; the D is unclear. The CDR3 totals 13 residues. Germline lookup yields CDR1 LGHNA and CDR2 YNFKEQ. V dropped 0 bases and J dropped 7 bases, with 7 bases sitting between them. CDR3 DNA: TGTGCCAGCAGCCAAGAGCGGGAGCAGCCCCAGCATTTT. Translated, it gives CASSQEREQPQHF.

The chain employs TRBV5-1 and TRBJ2-2, with D unclear. Germline CDR1 and CDR2: SGHRS and YFSETQ. The CDR3 sequence is 16 residues long. Trimming cost V 0 bases and J 2 bases, with 11 bases left between them. DNA of the CDR3: TGCGCCAGCAGCTTGGAAGTGCCAGCCAACACCGGGGAGCTGTTTTTT. It specifies CASSLEVPANTGELFF.

The rearrangement uses TRBV7-2 and TRBJ2-1, with a tentative D call TRBD2 (6 bases). This CDR3 region has 13 residues. Trimming removed 5 bases at V and 10 bases at J, with 15 bases between. Germline CDR1 and CDR2: SGHTA and FQGNSA. The CDR3 region is CASSIGLIQEQFF. CDR3 coding DNA: TGTGCCAGCAGCATCGGACTAATCCAGGAGCAGTTCTTC.

Here the CDR3 reads CASSDRVGYEQYF. The CDR3 DNA reads TGCGCCAGCTCCGACAGGGTGGGTTACGAGCAGTACTTC. V usage is TRBV10-1 and J usage is TRBJ2-7; the match to TRBD1 covers 7 bases. This CDR3 contains 13 residues. CDR1 and CDR2 (germline): WNHNN, SYGVQD (reference sequence). Trimming took 8 bases from V and 4 from J; bases not matched to a gene: 8.

Here the CDR3 reads CASSYSAALSYEQYF. The DNA of the CDR3 is TGTGCCAGCAGTTACTCGGCCGCCCTCTCCTACGAGCAGTACTTC. V usage is TRBV6-6 and J usage is TRBJ2-7; D is ambiguous. This CDR3 comprises 15 residues. Between the trimmed V and J ends, which lost 0 bases and 0 bases, there was a span of 9 bases. Germline V CDR1 and CDR2: MNHNY, SVGAGI (reference sequence).

The chain links TRBV19 to TRBJ2-3, with D perhaps TRBD2 (6 bases). Germline V CDR1 and CDR2: LNHDA, SQIVND (reference sequence). This CDR3 is 14 amino acids long. V gave up 7 bases and J gave up 1 base, with 12 bases separating them. CDR3 loop: CASNREKGTDTQYF. CDR3 coding DNA: TGTGCCAGTAACCGGGAGAAGGGCACAGATACGCAGTATTTT.

The chain couples TRBV28 to TRBJ1-5; D is unclear. V was shortened by 1 base and J by 3 bases, with 13 bases between the two germline ends. The CDR3 consists of 16 residues. The germline CDR1 and CDR2 sequences are MDHEN and SYDVKM. The CDR3: CASSLLTIGPNQPQHF. The CDR3 region has the DNA TGTGCCAGCAGTTTATTAACTATAGGGCCCAATCAGCCCCAGCATTTT.

The chain is built from TRBV7-3 and TRBJ2-3; no clear D. V was shortened by 2 bases and J by 0 bases, with 6 bases between the two germline ends. CDR3 length equals 14 residues. Germline CDR1 reads SGHTA; CDR2 reads FQGTGA. The CDR3 spells CASSLDWSTDTQYF. The CDR3 DNA reads TGTGCCAGCAGCTTAGACTGGAGCACAGATACGCAGTATTTT.

The gene calls are TRBV28 and TRBJ1-5, with 8 bases lining up with TRBD1. The CDR3 sequence is 15 residues long. CDR1 MDHEN and CDR2 SYDVKM come from the germline V gene. J lost 5 bases, V lost 2 bases, and 5 bases had no gene match. The CDR3: CASSLETDRDQPQHF. As DNA, the CDR3 is TGTGCCAGCAGTTTAGAGACGGACAGGGATCAGCCCCAGCATTTT.

The chain links TRBV7-2 to TRBJ1-5, with 7 nucleotides matching TRBD1. The CDR3 runs 13 residues. Germline CDR1 is SGHTA and CDR2 is FQGNSA. After removal of 5 bases from V and 3 bases from J, the junction contained 1 base not matched to a gene. CDR3 sequence: CASSGTVNQPQHF. The CDR3 DNA sequence: TGTGCCAGCAGCGGGACAGTCAATCAGCCCCAGCATTTT.

This chain uses TRBV5-6 with TRBJ2-5; 10 bases fit TRBD2. The trim removed 3 bases at V and 0 bases at J, leaving 5 bases unmatched. The CDR3 consists of 16 residues. Germline assignment: CDR1 SGHDT and CDR2 YYEEEE. Written as DNA, the CDR3 is TGTGCCAGCAGCTCCCGGACTAGCGGAAACCAAGAGACCCAGTACTTC. Translated: CASSSRTSGNQETQYF.

This clone showed up just once. The V gene is TRBV2, the J gene TRBJ2-1; D is perhaps TRBD1 or TRBD2 (5 bases each). Between the trimmed V and J ends, which lost 8 bases and 7 bases, there was a span of 12 bases. CDR1 and CDR2 (germline): SNHLY, FYNNEI. The CDR3 is 12 amino acids. The CDR3 region is CASRGPQNEQFF. For the CDR3, the DNA is TGTGCCAGCCGGGGCCCCCAAAATGAGCAGTTCTTC.

The rearrangement links TRBV30 to TRBJ1-2; TRBD1 aligns across 7 bases. The CDR3 is 15 amino acids. Trimming removed 3 bases from V and 0 bases from J; junction bases left unmatched: 7. Germline V gives CDR1 GTSNPN, CDR2 SVGIG (reference sequence). This CDR3 is CAWRRGTASNYGYTF. The CDR3 nucleotides are TGTGCCTGGAGGCGGGGGACAGCTTCTAACTATGGCTACACCTTC. Filled out from reference TRBV30 and TRBJ1-2, the complete variable domain reads SQTIHQWPATLVQPVGSPLSLECTVEGTSNPNLYWYRQAAGRGLQLLFYSVGIGQISSEVPQNLSASRPQDRQFILSSKKLLLSDSGFYLCAWRRGTASNYGYTFGSGTRLTVV.

The genes are TRBV5-6 and TRBJ2-2; a weak D match, TRBD2 (5 bases). V was cut by 5 bases and J by 7 bases, with 12 bases left in between. CDR1 is SGHDT and CDR2 is YYEEEE in the germline V gene. The CDR3 is 13 residues long. The CDR3 sequence: CASSRGLVGELFF. Written as DNA, the CDR3 is TGTGCCAGCAGTCGCGGGTTAGTCGGGGAGCTGTTTTTT.

The V call is TRBV5-1, the J call TRBJ2-7, with D hard to call. Germline V CDR1 and CDR2: SGHRS, YFSETQ. Trimming took 1 base from V and 6 from J, leaving 14 bases between them. This CDR3 spans 14 amino acids. This CDR3 reads CASSLNMPVFEQYF. The CDR3 nucleotides are TGCGCCAGCAGCTTGAACATGCCGGTATTCGAGCAGTACTTC.

The V gene is TRBV28, the J gene TRBJ2-7; TRBD1 matches 7 bases. The CDR3 covers 15 residues. V dropped 2 bases and J dropped 0; count of bases not matched to a gene: 4. Germline CDR1 reads MDHEN; CDR2 reads SYDVKM. CDR3 residues: CASSLGRDSSYEQYF. CDR3 DNA sequence: TGTGCCAGCAGTTTAGGCAGGGACAGCTCCTACGAGCAGTACTTC.

The chain uses TRBV27 and TRBJ2-2; 7 nucleotides match TRBD1. The CDR3 runs to 16 residues. J lost 2 bases, V lost 4 bases, and 7 bases had no gene match. The V gene's germline CDR1 is MNHEY and CDR2 SMNVEV (reference sequence). The CDR3 loop is CASSSTGKGNTGELFF. The CDR3 nucleotides read TGTGCCAGCAGTTCGACAGGGAAGGGTAACACCGGGGAGCTGTTTTTT.

The chain links TRBV2 to TRBJ2-5, with 8 bases aligning to TRBD1. Trimming at V came to 8 bases and at J to 7 bases, leaving 9 bases not matched to a gene. The germline V gene has CDR1 SNHLY and CDR2 FYNNEI. This CDR3 spans 13 amino acids. The CDR3 nucleotides are TGTGCCAGCGGGACCGGACAGGGTGGGACCCAGTACTTC. Translated: CASGTGQGGTQYF. Complete variable domain (other parts from reference TRBV2 and TRBJ2-5): EPEVTQTPSHQVTQMGQEVILRCVPISNHLYFYWYRQILGQKVEFLVSFYNNEISEKSEIFDDQFSVERPDGSNFTLKIRSTKLEDSAMYFCASGTGQGGTQYFGPGTRLLVL.

This clone is large by share. The rearrangement uses TRBV6-1 and TRBJ2-5, with 12 bases lining up with TRBD2. Germline CDR1 is MNHNS and CDR2 is SASEGT. The CDR3 spans 16 residues. The J segment lost 4 bases and the V segment lost 4 bases, leaving 7 bases of the junction unmatched. The CDR3 spells CASSGPTSGRRETQYF. As DNA, the CDR3 is TGTGCCAGCAGTGGGCCGACTAGCGGGAGACGAGAGACCCAGTACTTC.

The CDR3 nucleotides are TGCGCCAGCAGCCAAGATCAAGGCGGGAGGGACAATGAGCAGTTCTTC. This sequence encodes CASSQDQGGRDNEQFF. J is TRBJ2-1 and V is TRBV4-1, with 9 bases aligning to TRBD2. Germline CDR1 and CDR2: MGHRA and YSYEKL. V was clipped by 0 bases and J by 5 bases; unmatched bases: 5. The CDR3 is made up of 16 amino acids.